The clone carrying this T cell receptor (beta chain) was seen only once. The germline CDR1 and CDR2 sequences are LNHNV and YYDKDF (reference sequence). V was shortened by 0 bases and J by 0 bases, with 9 bases between the two germline ends. The CDR3 extends over 17 amino acids. The data belong to a study of blood T cell repertoires in COVID-19. Study information: Spain, Italy and the United States supplied samples that represented acute and convalescent COVID-19. PBMCs, B-cell-depleted T cells, or T cells provided the cDNA or gDNA that made up the material.

In the original workflow: Amplification with reference gene primers provided the estimates of nucleated cell counts. Method: immunoSEQ multiplex PCR; TCRdb's copy keeps in-frame clones and lacks some. V and J calls plus clone size are reproduced from that table; the DNA served to infer D and trimming. The profile shows around 140,000 clones, roughly 76% of them singletons. What was sequenced was peripheral blood. This chain uses TRBV15 with TRBJ1-6; D is ambiguous. This TCR derives from a woman in her forties or fifties with active or convalescent COVID-19. The chain's CDR3 is CATSREPFSSYNSPLHF. As DNA, the CDR3 is TGTGCCACCAGCAGAGAACCATTTAGCTCCTATAATTCACCCCTCCACTTT. The variable domain in full, completed from reference TRBV15 and TRBJ1-6, reads DAMVIQNPRYQVTQFGKPVTLSCSQTLNHNVMYWYQQKSSQAPKLLFHYYDKDFNNEADTPDNFQSRRPNTSFCFLDIRSPGLGDTAMYLCATSREPFSSYNSPLHFGNGTRLTVT.